These 30 T cell receptor beta chains were sequenced from one sample in a study of blood T cell repertoires in COVID-19. The table came from immunoSEQ multiplex PCR; TCRdb's copy has only in-frame clones and leaves some out. The data show 250,000 to 300,000 clones, around 88% seen once. Sequencing was carried out using peripheral blood. All receptors come from a man aged 40-50 years with acute or convalescent COVID-19.

A single count supports this clone. Other DNA variants within this sample encode the same CDR3. The V and J genes are TRBV18 and TRBJ1-2; 8 nucleotides line up with TRBD1. The ends lost 6 bases at V and 3 bases at J; junction bases unmatched: 6. Looked up from germline, CDR1 is KGHSH and CDR2 is LQKENI. This CDR3 is 14 amino acids long. The CDR3 DNA sequence: TGTGCCAGCTCCCTCGGGACAGGCGACTATGGCTACACCTTC. Protein sequence: CASSLGTGDYGYTF.

This chain links TRBV18 with TRBJ2-2; 7 bases are a match to TRBD1. The V and J ends lost 5 bases and 5 bases, in that order; junction bases with no gene match: 2. Per germline, CDR1 KGHSH and CDR2 LQKENI. The CDR3 is made up of 13 amino acids. CDR3 sequence: CASSGDRTGELFF. CDR3 nucleotide sequence: TGTGCCAGCTCAGGGGACAGAACCGGGGAGCTGTTTTTT.

The chain carries TRBV5-6 and TRBJ1-5; maybe TRBD1 (5 bases). Looked up from germline, CDR1 is SGHDT and CDR2 is YYEEEE. The CDR3 totals 13 residues. Trimming took off 5 bases at V and 3 bases at J, with 9 bases between the two ends. CDR3 nucleotide sequence: TGTGCCAGCAGTCAGGGTCCCAATCAGCCCCAGCATTTT. The encoded protein is CASSQGPNQPQHF.

In this sample, this clone turned up once. The chain recombines TRBV2 with TRBJ2-1, with TRBD2 as a possible D gene (7 bases). V was clipped by 4 bases and J by 2 bases, with 12 bases between them. CDR1 SNHLY and CDR2 FYNNEI come from the germline V gene. This CDR3 is built from 15 residues. In DNA form, the CDR3 reads TGTGCCAGCAGTGGGGGGGGCAGAACCTACAATGAGCAGTTCTTC. Residues: CASSGGGRTYNEQFF. Looking up the rest from reference TRBV2 and TRBJ2-1 gives the full variable domain: EPEVTQTPSHQVTQMGQEVILRCVPISNHLYFYWYRQILGQKVEFLVSFYNNEISEKSEIFDDQFSVERPDGSNFTLKIRSTKLEDSAMYFCASSGGGRTYNEQFFGPGTRLTVL.

The chain recombines TRBV11-3 with TRBJ2-2; 7 bases are a match to TRBD2. After removal of 3 bases from V and 9 bases from J, the junction contained 4 bases not matched to a gene. CDR3 length: 13 residues. Germline V lookup: CDR1 SGHNT, CDR2 YENEEA. As DNA, the CDR3 is TGTGCCAGCAGCTTGGGGAGGGGCCGGGAGCTGTTTTTT. Translated, it gives CASSLGRGRELFF.

This rearrangement joins TRBV9 to TRBJ1-3, with 8 bases lining up with TRBD1. Germline V gene data show CDR1 as SGDLS and CDR2 as YYNGEE. The J segment lost 4 bases and the V segment lost 1 base, leaving 4 bases of the junction unmatched. This CDR3 is 15 amino acids long. CDR3: CASSVQGAEGNTIYF. Written as DNA, the CDR3 is TGTGCCAGCAGCGTACAGGGGGCAGAAGGAAACACCATATATTTT.

This chain uses TRBV5-1 with TRBJ1-2; 10 nucleotides line up with TRBD1. This CDR3 is built from 17 residues. With V trimmed by 5 bases and J by 4 bases, 14 bases remained unmatched. The germline gives CDR1 SGHRS, CDR2 YFSETQ. The CDR3 DNA is TGCGCCAGCAGTTCTCCGAGACAGGGGGCTATGGGCTATGGCTACACCTTC. Translating it yields CASSSPRQGAMGYGYTF.

CDR3 amino acids: CASSSGQTNTGELFF. For the CDR3, the DNA is TGCGCCAGCAGCTCGGGACAGACTAACACCGGGGAGCTGTTTTTT. V gene TRBV5-1 combines with J gene TRBJ2-2; 7 bases are shared with TRBD1. J lost 2 bases, V lost 3 bases, and 4 bases had no gene match. Germline V gene data show CDR1 as SGHRS and CDR2 as YFSETQ. The CDR3 length is 15 residues.

This clone was recorded once. This chain uses TRBV6-5 with TRBJ1-4; D gene ambiguous. V was pared by 9 bases and J by 3 bases, with 11 bases between. Germline-derived CDR1 and CDR2 are MNHEY and SVGAGI. CDR3 length: 13 residues. CDR3 protein: CASQASPNEKLFF. In nucleotides, the CDR3 is TGTGCCAGTCAGGCAAGCCCTAATGAAAAACTGTTTTTT.

The DNA of the CDR3 is TGTGCCAGCAGCCGAGCCGCCGGGACAGGGGGCTCTGGAAACACCATATATTTT. Its protein product is CASSRAAGTGGSGNTIYF. The chain combines TRBV7-9 with TRBJ1-3, with 11 bases lining up with TRBD1. J was trimmed by 0 bases and V by 5 bases; bases with no gene match: 9. Germline CDR1 is SEHNR and CDR2 is FQNEAQ (reference sequence). This CDR3 comprises 18 residues.

This sequence joins TRBV5-1 and TRBJ2-3, with D uncertain. This CDR3 region has 14 residues. Germline V CDR1 and CDR2: SGHRS, YFSETQ. With 1 base removed from V and 1 base from J, the gap between germline ends came to 7 bases. CDR3 region: CASSLMARTDTQYF. Here the CDR3 DNA reads TGCGCCAGCAGCTTGATGGCCCGCACAGATACGCAGTATTTT.

This chain joins TRBV30 and TRBJ1-2; D not resolved. This CDR3 has 12 residues. Trimming took off 1 base at V and 7 bases at J, with 10 bases between the two ends. The germline V gene has CDR1 GTSNPN and CDR2 SVGIG (reference sequence). The CDR3 nucleotides read TGTGCCTGGAGTGCAGGAGGAGGTGGCTACACCTTC. As protein: CAWSAGGGGYTF.

The V gene is TRBV19, the J gene TRBJ1-4; TRBD1 aligns across 7 bases. V was pared by 8 bases and J by 5 bases, with 14 bases of the junction left unmatched. Germline values: CDR1 LNHDA, CDR2 SQIVND (reference sequence). The CDR3 spans 16 residues. The CDR3 protein is CASRHQQGGRNEKLFF. Here the CDR3 DNA reads TGTGCCAGTCGACATCAGCAGGGGGGTCGGAATGAAAAACTGTTTTTT.

V is TRBV4-1 and J is TRBJ2-7; 11 nucleotides agree with TRBD1. This CDR3 is built from 18 residues. With V trimmed by 4 bases and J by 0 bases, 11 bases remained unmatched. Germline assignment: CDR1 MGHRA and CDR2 YSYEKL. CDR3 DNA sequence: TGCGCCAGCAGCCTCAGAGGGACAGGGGGTTCGATCTCCTACGAGCAGTACTTC. It specifies CASSLRGTGGSISYEQYF.

This chain links TRBV30 with TRBJ1-2; D unclear. This CDR3 has 15 residues. Germline V gives CDR1 GTSNPN, CDR2 SVGIG (reference sequence). V shed 5 bases and J shed 5 bases, with 21 bases lying between them. The CDR3 sequence: CAWGSLRGSRYGYTF. The DNA of the CDR3 is TGTGCCTGGGGGAGCCTCAGAGGGTCCCGATATGGCTACACCTTC.

The rearrangement uses TRBV6-2 or TRBV6-3 and TRBJ1-1; 8 positions match TRBD1. The ends lost 6 bases at V and 10 bases at J; junction bases unmatched: 10. The CDR3 is made up of 13 amino acids. Per the germline V gene, CDR1 is MNHEY and CDR2 is SVGEGT. The CDR3 is CASSYGDRLRAFF. The CDR3 bases are TGTGCCAGCAGCTATGGGGACAGGTTGAGAGCTTTCTTT.

The chain combines TRBV25-1 with TRBJ1-2; D is ambiguous. This CDR3 comprises 14 residues. Germline V gene sequence: CDR1 MGHDK, CDR2 SYGVNS. V was clipped by 7 bases and J by 7 bases, with 19 bases between them. This chain's CDR3 is CASTPPGFTGGYTF. DNA for the CDR3: TGTGCCAGCACTCCACCGGGGTTTACTGGTGGCTACACCTTC.

The rearrangement joins TRBV5-1 to TRBJ2-2; D is ambiguous. V shed 0 bases and J shed 6 bases, with 6 bases lying between them. Germline V gives CDR1 SGHRS, CDR2 YFSETQ. The CDR3 is 13 amino acids. The CDR3 is CASSLVEAGELFF. CDR3 nucleotide sequence: TGCGCCAGCAGCTTGGTTGAGGCCGGGGAGCTGTTTTTT.

The J gene is TRBJ2-1, the V gene TRBV27; a possible D gene is TRBD1 (5 bases). Germline V CDR1 and CDR2: MNHEY, SMNVEV (reference sequence). The CDR3 is made up of 15 amino acids. Trimming removed 7 bases from V and 5 bases from J, with 18 bases in between. The CDR3 here is CASKVGQGGHNEQFF. The CDR3 coding sequence is TGTGCCAGCAAAGTGGGGCAGGGTGGCCACAATGAGCAGTTCTTC.

The chain recombines TRBV10-3 with TRBJ1-6; D uncertain. The CDR3 has 13 residues. Germline loops: CDR1 ENHRY, CDR2 SYGVKD. Trimming pared 8 bases from V and 10 bases from J, leaving 15 bases between. In DNA, the CDR3 is TGTGCCATCGCGGCGGCAGTAAACTCACCCCTCCACTTT. It specifies CAIAAAVNSPLHF.

The chain has TRBV6-1 and TRBJ2-3; maybe TRBD2 (6 bases). The CDR3 is 14 amino acids. Germline loops: CDR1 MNHNS, CDR2 SASEGT. The ends were cut back, 3 bases at V and 3 bases at J, with 10 bases in the middle. In DNA, the CDR3 is TGTGCCAGCAGTGATGGAGGGAAGACAGATACGCAGTATTTT. It codes for CASSDGGKTDTQYF.

The chain joins TRBV7-2 to TRBJ1-5; D unclear. Germline CDR1 SGHTA, CDR2 FQGNSA. This CDR3 is 13 amino acids long. Trimming cost V 1 base and J 12 bases, with 13 bases left between them. This CDR3 reads CASSLEDSRLQHF. The CDR3 nucleotides are TGTGCCAGCAGCTTAGAGGATAGTCGACTCCAGCATTTT.

This chain uses TRBV5-4 with TRBJ1-2, with D possibly being TRBD1 (6 bases). Trimming removed 0 bases from V and 7 bases from J, with 10 bases in between. Per germline, CDR1 SGHNT and CDR2 YYREEE (reference sequence). This CDR3 spans 13 amino acids. CDR3 sequence (DNA): TGTGCCAGCAGCTTGGAACAGGGAGTTGGCTACACCTTC. As protein: CASSLEQGVGYTF.

This clone was picked up one time. The rearrangement uses TRBV14 and TRBJ1-2; 7 nucleotides line up with TRBD1. The CDR3 is 15 residues long. The V gene end was trimmed by 4 bases and the J gene end by 5 bases; junction bases not matched to a gene: 10. Germline V gene lookup returns CDR1 SGHDN and CDR2 FVKESK. CDR3 loop: CASSPRKGAEYGYTF. The CDR3 region has the DNA TGTGCCAGCAGCCCCCGAAAGGGGGCGGAGTATGGCTACACCTTC.

The chain employs TRBV15 and TRBJ2-1, with TRBD2 matching over 8 bases. CDR1 and CDR2 (germline): LNHNV, YYDKDF (reference sequence). The CDR3 runs to 16 residues. The junction had 9 bases not matched to a gene; V was cut back by 0 bases and J by 8 bases. The CDR3 DNA reads as TGTGCCACCAGCAGAGATCATGTCGGGGGGGCCCATGAGCAGTTCTTC. Amino acids: CATSRDHVGGAHEQFF.

The chain has TRBV14 and TRBJ1-2; 7 positions agree with TRBD1. In germline, CDR1 is SGHDN, CDR2 FVKESK. This CDR3 is 14 amino acids long. Trimming took 2 bases from V and 6 from J; bases not matched to a gene: 6. The DNA of the CDR3 is TGTGCCAGCAGCCAAAGATTAGGGGGCGATGGCTACACCTTC. Translated, it gives CASSQRLGGDGYTF.

The V call is TRBV27, the J call TRBJ2-1; 7 bases are a match to TRBD2. This CDR3 is 14 amino acids long. Germline V gene sequence: CDR1 MNHEY, CDR2 SMNVEV (reference sequence). V was clipped by 4 bases and J by 8 bases; unmatched bases: 8. CDR3 sequence (DNA): TGTGCCAGCAGTTGGCAGCTGGGGGGGGATGAGCAGTTCTTC. Translated: CASSWQLGGDEQFF.

The J gene is TRBJ1-5, the V gene TRBV12-3 or TRBV12-4, with a tentative D call TRBD1 (5 bases). The V end lost 6 bases, the J end lost 6 bases, and 9 bases lay between the germline ends. This CDR3 is built from 12 residues. CDR3 sequence (DNA): TGTGCCAGCAGGCGGGGGGTTCAGCCCCAGCATTTT. Amino acids: CASRRGVQPQHF.

The table lists this clone with a few counts. The chain combines TRBV5-4 with TRBJ2-7, with TRBD1 matching 10 bases. CDR1 and CDR2 (germline): SGHNT, YYREEE (reference sequence). With V trimmed by 4 bases and J by 5 bases, 6 bases remained unmatched. The CDR3 covers 14 residues. The CDR3 here is CASSQSGTGDEQYF. The CDR3 coding sequence is TGTGCCAGCAGCCAGTCCGGGACAGGGGACGAGCAGTACTTC. The full variable domain, in which reference TRBV5-4 and TRBJ2-7 provide the parts outside the CDR3, is ETGVTQSPTHLIKTRGQQVTLRCSSQSGHNTVSWYQQALGQGPQFIFQYYREEENGRGNFPPRFSGLQFPNYSSELNVNALELDDSALYLCASSQSGTGDEQYFGPGTRLTVT.

The chain uses TRBV3-1 (or the pseudogene TRBV3-2) and TRBJ2-2; D remains ambiguous. The CDR3 loop spans 15 amino acids. The V gene lost 2 bases and the J gene lost 0 bases, with 7 bases spanning the gap. Per germline, CDR1 LGHDT and CDR2 YNNKEL (reference sequence). This CDR3 is CASSQSRTNTGELFF. The CDR3 bases are TGTGCCAGCAGCCAATCCAGAACGAACACCGGGGAGCTGTTTTTT.